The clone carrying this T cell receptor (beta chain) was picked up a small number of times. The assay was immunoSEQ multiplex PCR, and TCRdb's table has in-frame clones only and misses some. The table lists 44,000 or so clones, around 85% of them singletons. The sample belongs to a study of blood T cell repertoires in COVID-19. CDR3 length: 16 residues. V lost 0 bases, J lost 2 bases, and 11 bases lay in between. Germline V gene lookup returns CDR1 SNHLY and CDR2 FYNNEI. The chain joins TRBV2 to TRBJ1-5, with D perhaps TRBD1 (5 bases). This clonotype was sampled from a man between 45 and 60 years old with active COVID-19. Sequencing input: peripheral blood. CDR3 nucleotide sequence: TGTGCCAGCAGTGAAGCTCGGGGGATCGGCAATCAGCCCCAGCATTTT. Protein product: CASSEARGIGNQPQHF.